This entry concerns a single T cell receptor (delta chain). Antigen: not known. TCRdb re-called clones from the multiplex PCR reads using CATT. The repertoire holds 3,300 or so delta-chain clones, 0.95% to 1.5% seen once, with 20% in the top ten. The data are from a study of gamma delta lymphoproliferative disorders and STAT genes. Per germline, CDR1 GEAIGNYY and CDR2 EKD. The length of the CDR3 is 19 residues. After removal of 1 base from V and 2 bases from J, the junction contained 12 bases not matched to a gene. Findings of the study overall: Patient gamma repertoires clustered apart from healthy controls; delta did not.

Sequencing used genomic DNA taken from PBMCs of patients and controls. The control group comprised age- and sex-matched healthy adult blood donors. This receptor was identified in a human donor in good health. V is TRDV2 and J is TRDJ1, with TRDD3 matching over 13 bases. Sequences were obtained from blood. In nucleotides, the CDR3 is TGTGCCTGTGACACTCTAGGTACTGGGGGATACGCGGGAACCGATAAACTCATCTTT. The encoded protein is CACDTLGTGGYAGTDKLIF.